This T cell receptor beta chain was documented in a study of OX40 agonist ivuxolimab in advanced cancers. Study at large: Aged roughly 23 to 80 with a mean of approximately 60 years, they were more than 80% male. A history of anti-PD-1, anti-PD-L1 or anti-CTLA-4 therapy was acceptable, and roughly 40% had some. General study results and limits: Low normalized clonal expansion also occurred in some nonresponding patients. Researchers did not determine the expanded peripheral T cells' antigen specificity.

Sequencing was performed with immunoSEQ multiplex PCR; in TCRdb, only in-frame clones are kept and a portion is missing. The sample carries about 71,000 clones, roughly 84% recorded once. About this clone itself: Its target is unknown.

In germline, CDR1 is LNHDA, CDR2 SQIVND (reference sequence). Unmatched junction bases numbered 14, after V lost 3 bases and J lost 9 bases. This CDR3 has 17 residues. This clonotype was sampled from an adult with an advanced solid tumor such as melanoma, head and neck, liver or kidney cancer. The chain joins TRBV19 to TRBJ1-6, with 7 bases matching TRBD1. The sample here was CD4+ or CD8+ T cells sorted from blood, taken in a trial of the OX40 agonist ivuxolimab. Here the CDR3 DNA reads TGTGCCAGTAGTATTCTAGGCTTCCCGGGACAGCCTTCACCCCTCCACTTT. This codes for CASSILGFPGQPSPLHF. Full variable domain (remainder filled in from reference TRBV19 and TRBJ1-6): DGGITQSPKYLFRKEGQNVTLSCEQNLNHDAMYWYRQDPGQGLRLIYYSQIVNDFQKGDIAEGYSVSREKKESFPLTVTSAQKNPTAFYLCASSILGFPGQPSPLHFGNGTRLTVT.